Presented here are 27 T cell receptor beta chains from one specimen sequenced in a study of CD8+CD57+ T cells in acquired aplastic anemia. Using genomic DNA as the template, TCR beta VDJ and CDR3 profiling was carried out. TCRdb independently ran MiXCR on the reads; one entry per CDR3 protein. The table records some 160,000 distinct CDR3 sequences, more than 40% of them present only once. Sequencing involved patients with CD8+CD57+ cell expansion previously shown by flow cytometry. Source material: sorted CD4+, CD8+, or CD8+CD57+ T cells (not recorded which) from PBMCs. Receptors were obtained from a human donor with aplastic anemia.

J is TRBJ2-7 and V is TRBV12-3 or TRBV12-4; the D is unclear. The CDR3 is 13 residues long. V lost 2 bases to trimming and J lost 6 bases, with 11 bases between them. This CDR3 reads CASSLMVPGEQYF. CDR3 nucleotides: TGTGCCAGCAGTTTAATGGTCCCGGGCGAGCAGTACTTC.

The V call is TRBV7-7, the J call TRBJ2-5; TRBD2 agrees at 14 bases. V shed 4 bases and J 4 bases; nucleotides not matched to a gene: 8. This CDR3 comprises 17 residues. Germline loops: CDR1 SSHAT, CDR2 FNYEAQ (reference sequence). CDR3 nucleotides: TGTGCCAGCAGCTCTCGGACTAGCGGGAGGATAGTAGAGACCCAGTACTTC. This codes for CASSSRTSGRIVETQYF.

This clonotype has just one count. The chain has TRBV2 and TRBJ1-1, with no clear D. Trimming took off 6 bases at V and 0 bases at J, with 11 bases between the two ends. The germline CDR1 and CDR2 sequences are SNHLY and FYNNEI. The CDR3 has 14 residues. CDR3 in DNA: TGTGCCAGCAGACCAGGACGGCTGAACACTGAAGCTTTCTTT. This gives the protein CASRPGRLNTEAFF.

This clonotype was found a few times. This chain connects TRBV10-3 to TRBJ2-7; the D call may be TRBD1 or TRBD2 (5 bases each). Trimming took 5 bases from V and 6 from J, leaving 23 bases between them. Germline V lookup: CDR1 ENHRY, CDR2 SYGVKD. The CDR3 length is 16 residues. CDR3 coding DNA: TGTGCCATCAGTCCGACTGGGACGGCGGCCGCGTTCGAGCAGTACTTC. Translating gives CAISPTGTAAAFEQYF.

Many counts were recorded for this clonotype. The chain is built from TRBV7-3 and TRBJ2-3; D remains unclear. The CDR3 contains 13 residues. The germline CDR1 and CDR2 sequences are SGHTA and FQGTGA. V gave up 3 bases and J gave up 2 bases, with 6 bases separating them. The CDR3 reads CASSLGLTDTQYF. DNA for the CDR3: TGTGCCAGCAGCTTGGGTCTCACAGATACGCAGTATTTT.

J is TRBJ2-7 and V is TRBV19, with D perhaps being TRBD1 or TRBD2 (6 bases each). From germline, CDR1 is LNHDA and CDR2 SQIVND (reference sequence). The CDR3 is made up of 13 amino acids. The V and J ends lost 2 bases and 7 bases respectively, with 12 bases between them. The CDR3 bases are TGTGCCAGTAGTATACAGGACAGCGGGGAGCAGTACTTC. This gives the protein CASSIQDSGEQYF. The complete variable domain, with remaining parts taken from reference TRBV19 and TRBJ2-7, reads DGGITQSPKYLFRKEGQNVTLSCEQNLNHDAMYWYRQDPGQGLRLIYYSQIVNDFQKGDIAEGYSVSREKKESFPLTVTSAQKNPTAFYLCASSIQDSGEQYFGPGTRLTVT.

The V gene is TRBV13, the J gene TRBJ1-4; D may be TRBD1 (5 bases). The CDR3 consists of 16 residues. Trimming cost V 5 bases and J 4 bases, with 17 bases left between them. CDR1 PRHDT and CDR2 FYEKMQ come from the germline V gene (reference sequence). Here the CDR3 reads CASSQEGRWRNEKLFF. As DNA, the CDR3 is TGTGCCAGCAGCCAGGAGGGACGCTGGCGTAATGAAAAACTGTTTTTT.

This clonotype was seen ten or more times. The chain uses TRBV2 and TRBJ2-1; 8 bases map to TRBD2. Looked up from germline, CDR1 is SNHLY and CDR2 is FYNNEI. The CDR3 totals 15 residues. Trimming at V came to 7 bases and at J to 4 bases, leaving 9 bases not matched to a gene. CDR3 loop: CASTPGGAGYNEQFF. The CDR3 DNA reads as TGTGCCAGCACTCCCGGGGGGGCTGGGTACAATGAGCAGTTCTTC.

This clonotype was detected ten times or more. CDR3 sequence: CAGGGNTEAFF. The CDR3 DNA reads as TGTGCTGGCGGGGGGAACACTGAAGCTTTCTTT. V and J are TRBV7-9 and TRBJ1-1; possibly TRBD1 for D (5 bases). CDR1 and CDR2 from the germline V gene are SEHNR and FQNEAQ (reference sequence). The CDR3 sequence is 11 residues long.

This chain joins TRBV7-9 and TRBJ1-2, with a tentative D call TRBD1 (5 bases). The CDR3 covers 14 residues. CDR1 is SEHNR and CDR2 is FQNEAQ in the germline V gene (reference sequence). Deletions cut 8 bases from V and 8 bases from J, with 21 bases between. CDR3 nucleotide sequence: TGTGCCAGCGACGAGGGCAGGGTCGGTGGCGGCTACACCTTC. Translation: CASDEGRVGGGYTF.

This clonotype was recorded many times. This chain links TRBV4-1 with TRBJ1-2; the match to TRBD1 covers 8 bases. Germline loops: CDR1 MGHRA, CDR2 YSYEKL. The CDR3 is 14 amino acids. Unmatched junction bases numbered 3, after V lost 0 bases and J lost 6 bases. The CDR3 reads CASSQDRTGHGYTF. The CDR3 nucleotides are TGCGCCAGCAGCCAAGATAGGACAGGGCATGGCTACACCTTC.

There are many counts of this clonotype. The chain employs TRBV6-1 and TRBJ2-7; possible D gene TRBD2, 6 bases. V gave up 8 bases and J gave up 7 bases, with 15 bases separating them. The CDR3 covers 12 residues. Looked up from germline, CDR1 is MNHNS and CDR2 is SASEGT. The CDR3, as DNA: TGTGCCAGCGCTCCCGGGGGAGCAGAGCAGTACTTC. Translation: CASAPGGAEQYF.

This chain joins TRBV7-6 and TRBJ2-3, with D unresolved. The CDR3 sequence is 13 residues long. V was clipped by 1 base and J by 2 bases, with 4 bases between them. Germline V gene sequence: CDR1 SGHVS, CDR2 FNYEAQ. The DNA for the CDR3 is TGTGCCAGCAGCTTAGACTTCACAGATACGCAGTATTTT. Its translation: CASSLDFTDTQYF. Together with reference TRBV7-6 and TRBJ2-3, the CDR3 gives the full variable domain: GAGVSQSPRYKVTKRGQDVALRCDPISGHVSLYWYRQALGQGPEFLTYFNYEAQQDKSGLPNDRFSAERPEGSISTLTIQRTEQRDSAMYRCASSLDFTDTQYFGPGTRLTVL.

The V gene is TRBV29-1, the J gene TRBJ1-2; D possibly corresponds to TRBD1 (6 bases). The V gene's germline CDR1 is SQVTM and CDR2 ANQGSEA. The CDR3 has 11 amino acids. V lost 6 bases and J 4 bases, leaving 9 bases between the germline ends. In DNA form, the CDR3 reads TGCAGCGTAACAGGGATCTATGGCTACACCTTC. Translation: CSVTGIYGYTF.

The sample holds many counts of this clonotype. The J gene is TRBJ2-3, the V gene TRBV4-2, with 7 bases aligning to TRBD1. The CDR3 runs 16 residues. Germline CDR1 and CDR2: LGHNA and YNFKEQ. The J segment lost 2 bases and the V segment lost 5 bases, leaving 10 bases of the junction unmatched. The CDR3 sequence: CASSGKGATITDTQYF. The CDR3 DNA follows: TGTGCCAGCAGCGGGAAGGGGGCCACGATCACAGATACGCAGTATTTT.

This clonotype was recorded at least ten times. The chain combines TRBV7-9 with TRBJ2-4; D is perhaps TRBD2 (6 bases). V lost 5 bases and J lost 1, with 12 bases in between. Germline loops: CDR1 SEHNR, CDR2 FQNEAQ (reference sequence). The CDR3 length is 15 residues. The CDR3 loop is CASSVGLGAKNIQYF. The DNA for the CDR3 is TGTGCCAGCAGCGTGGGACTTGGGGCCAAAAACATTCAGTACTTC.

The chain is built from TRBV2 and TRBJ2-7; D gene uncertain. Germline V gene lookup returns CDR1 SNHLY and CDR2 FYNNEI. V was trimmed by 10 bases and J by 2 bases, leaving 15 bases between them. This CDR3 contains 13 residues. CDR3 sequence (DNA): TGTGCCACCGGCATACGGCCCACCTACGAGCAGTACTTC. This translates into CATGIRPTYEQYF.

The chain links TRBV29-1 to TRBJ2-7; D gene uncertain. CDR3 length: 11 amino acids. The germline V gene encodes CDR1 SQVTM and CDR2 ANQGSEA. V was clipped by 8 bases and J by 1 base, with 9 bases between them. CDR3 sequence: CSPDISYEQYF. CDR3 DNA sequence: TGCAGCCCTGACATATCCTACGAGCAGTACTTC.

A word on this clonotype: This may stem from a read error, because a much larger clone lies one nucleotide away. The V gene is TRBV29-1, the J gene TRBJ2-1, with D perhaps matching TRBD1 (6 bases). Germline loops: CDR1 SQVTM, CDR2 ANQGSEA. This CDR3 has 12 amino acids. The CDR3, as DNA: TGCAGCGTTGGGGGGCTAGTCAATGAGCAGCTCTTC. Its translation: CSVGGLVNEQLF.

This clonotype was recorded only once. The chain links TRBV10-3 to TRBJ2-3, with 7 bases matching TRBD2. V gave up 6 bases and J gave up 0 bases; unmatched junction bases: 3. Germline lookup yields CDR1 ENHRY and CDR2 SYGVKD. This CDR3 is built from 14 residues. The chain's CDR3 is CAIRLAASTDTQYF. The CDR3 DNA reads TGTGCCATCAGGCTAGCGGCTAGCACAGATACGCAGTATTTT.

V is TRBV12-3 or TRBV12-4 and J is TRBJ2-1, with 8 bases that match TRBD2. With V trimmed by 6 bases and J by 7 bases, 20 bases remained unmatched. The CDR3 runs 18 residues. The CDR3 DNA sequence: TGTGCCAGCAGCGCCGAGACTAGCGTTGGGACTATTGGGAATGAGCAGTTCTTC. It yields the protein CASSAETSVGTIGNEQFF.

CDR3 coding DNA: TGTGCCACCAGTGATTGGACTAGCGGGGGTGAGCAGTTCTTC. It is translated as CATSDWTSGGEQFF. V gene TRBV24-1 combines with J gene TRBJ2-1; 13 nucleotides match TRBD2. The germline CDR1 and CDR2 sequences are KGHDR and SFDVKD. CDR3 size: 14 residues. Germline trimming cut 2 bases from V and 9 bases from J; bases unmatched to any gene: 0.

This clonotype was picked up a small number of times. This rearrangement joins TRBV25-1 to TRBJ1-1; D unresolved. The CDR3 runs 16 residues. Germline lookup yields CDR1 MGHDK and CDR2 SYGVNS. V dropped 5 bases and J dropped 1 base, with 17 bases sitting between them. CDR3 bases: TGTGCCAGCAGTTTAACGTTCAGACAACAGAACACTGAAGCTTTCTTT. Protein product: CASSLTFRQQNTEAFF.

The J gene is TRBJ2-3, the V gene TRBV7-6; maybe TRBD2 (5 bases). Germline CDR1 and CDR2: SGHVS and FNYEAQ. Trimming removed 0 bases from V and 7 bases from J, with 5 bases in between. CDR3 length: 12 residues. DNA of the CDR3: TGTGCCAGCAGCTTAGCCGGGAATACGCAGTATTTT. Translating gives CASSLAGNTQYF.

This clonotype was seen repeatedly, ten times or more. This rearrangement joins TRBV9 to TRBJ2-3; D possibly matches TRBD1 or TRBD2 (7 bases each). Germline V gene sequence: CDR1 SGDLS, CDR2 YYNGEE. With 3 bases removed from V and 5 bases from J, the gap between germline ends came to 19 bases. This CDR3 is 16 amino acids long. CDR3 region: CASSAWGGGGVDTQYF. DNA of the CDR3: TGTGCCAGCAGCGCCTGGGGGGGAGGGGGCGTAGATACGCAGTATTTT.

This clonotype occurred many times. The rearrangement links TRBV13 to TRBJ2-3; tentative D call: TRBD1 (5 bases). The CDR3 length is 14 residues. CDR1 PRHDT and CDR2 FYEKMQ come from the germline V gene (reference sequence). V was pared by 5 bases and J by 2 bases, with 11 bases between. The CDR3 region is CASSKRQNTDTQYF. The CDR3 region has the DNA TGTGCCAGCAGCAAGAGACAGAACACAGATACGCAGTATTTT.

The rearrangement links TRBV19 to TRBJ2-4; no definite D call. The CDR3 has 13 amino acids. The germline gives CDR1 LNHDA, CDR2 SQIVND (reference sequence). With 1 base removed from V and 11 bases from J, the gap between germline ends came to 12 bases. CDR3 residues: CASSIGPSRVQYF. CDR3 DNA sequence: TGTGCCAGTAGTATAGGCCCGTCCCGGGTTCAGTACTTC.